This entry is about one TCR beta chain. These data belong to a study of blood T cell repertoires in COVID-19. Study overall: Samples of COVID-19 (acute and convalescent) were obtained from the United States, Italy and Spain. T cells, B-cell-depleted T cells, or PBMCs supplied cDNA or gDNA.

Original processing methods: Estimation of nucleated cell counts relied on the amplification of reference gene primers. Profiling relied on immunoSEQ multiplex PCR, and the TCRdb table lists in-frame clones only, not all of them. V and J calls and clone size come straight from that table; D and trimming were deduced from the DNA. The sample has 310,000 or so clones; approximately 83% are singletons. The germline V gene encodes CDR1 SGHDT and CDR2 YYEEEE. The CDR3 covers 17 residues. Trimming took 6 bases from V and 3 from J, leaving 24 bases between them. The chain has TRBV5-6 and TRBJ1-2; tentatively, D is TRBD1 (5 bases). The clonotype comes from a woman aged 25-40 years who had recovered from COVID-19. Sample: peripheral blood. The CDR3 DNA follows: TGTGCCAGCACCCGATCGGATCGTGGGGCGATCGACTATGGCTACACCTTC. As protein: CASTRSDRGAIDYGYTF.